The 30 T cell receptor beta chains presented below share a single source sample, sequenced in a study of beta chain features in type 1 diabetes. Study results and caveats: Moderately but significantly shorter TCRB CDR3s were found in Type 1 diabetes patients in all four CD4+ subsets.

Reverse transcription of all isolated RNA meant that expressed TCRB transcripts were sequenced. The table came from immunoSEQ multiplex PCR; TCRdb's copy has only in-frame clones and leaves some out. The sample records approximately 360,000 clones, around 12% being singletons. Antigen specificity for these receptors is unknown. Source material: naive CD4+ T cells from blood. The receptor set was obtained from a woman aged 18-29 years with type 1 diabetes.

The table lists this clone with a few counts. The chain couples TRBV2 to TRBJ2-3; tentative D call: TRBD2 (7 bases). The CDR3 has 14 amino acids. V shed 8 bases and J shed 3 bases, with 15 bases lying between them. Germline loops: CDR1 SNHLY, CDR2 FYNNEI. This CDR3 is CASRARGGTDTQYF. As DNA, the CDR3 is TGTGCCAGCCGAGCTAGGGGGGGGACAGATACGCAGTATTTT.

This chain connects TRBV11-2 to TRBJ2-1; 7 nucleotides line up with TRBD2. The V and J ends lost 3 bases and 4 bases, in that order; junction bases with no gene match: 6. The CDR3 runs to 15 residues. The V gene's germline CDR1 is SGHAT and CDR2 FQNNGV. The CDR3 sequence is CASSLEAGSYNEQFF. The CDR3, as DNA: TGTGCCAGCAGCTTGGAAGCGGGGTCGTACAATGAGCAGTTCTTC.

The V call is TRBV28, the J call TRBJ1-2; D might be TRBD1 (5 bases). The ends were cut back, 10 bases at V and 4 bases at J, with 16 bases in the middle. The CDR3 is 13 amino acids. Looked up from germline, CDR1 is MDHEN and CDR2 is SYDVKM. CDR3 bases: TGTGCCACCGCGGGGCTCATTGGCTATGGCTACACCTTC. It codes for CATAGLIGYGYTF.

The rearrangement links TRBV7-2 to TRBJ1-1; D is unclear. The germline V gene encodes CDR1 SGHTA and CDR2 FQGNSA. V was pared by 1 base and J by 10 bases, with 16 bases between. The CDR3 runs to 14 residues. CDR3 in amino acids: CASSLDSNHVGAFF. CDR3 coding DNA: TGTGCCAGCAGCTTAGACAGCAATCACGTCGGAGCTTTCTTT.

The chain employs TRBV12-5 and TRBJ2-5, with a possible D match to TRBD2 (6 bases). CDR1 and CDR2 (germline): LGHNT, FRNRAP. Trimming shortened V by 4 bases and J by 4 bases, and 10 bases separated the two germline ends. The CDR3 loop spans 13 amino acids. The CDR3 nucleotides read TGTGCTAGTGGTTCCGGGAGCGGAGAGACCCAGTACTTC. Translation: CASGSGSGETQYF.

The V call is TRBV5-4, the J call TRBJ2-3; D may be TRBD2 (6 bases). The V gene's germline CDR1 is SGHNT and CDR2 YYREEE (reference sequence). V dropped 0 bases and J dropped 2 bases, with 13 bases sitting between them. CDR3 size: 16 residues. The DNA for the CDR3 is TGTGCCAGCAGCTTGGTGGGAGGATCCCTCACAGATACGCAGTATTTT. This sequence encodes CASSLVGGSLTDTQYF.

Here the CDR3 DNA reads TGTGCCAGCAGGGAACACAGCGGAACATCTGAAGCTTTCTTT. Protein sequence: CASREHSGTSEAFF. This chain links TRBV25-1 with TRBJ1-1; D unresolved. Trimming cost V 6 bases and J 6 bases, with 17 bases left between them. The V gene's germline CDR1 is MGHDK and CDR2 SYGVNS. The length of the CDR3 is 14 residues.

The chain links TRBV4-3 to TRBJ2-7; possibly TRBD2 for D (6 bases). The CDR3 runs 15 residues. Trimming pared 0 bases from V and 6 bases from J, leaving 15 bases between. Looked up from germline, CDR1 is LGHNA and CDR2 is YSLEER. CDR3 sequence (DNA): TGCGCCAGCAGCCAAGATCGACGGGACTGGGCCGAGCAGTACTTC. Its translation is CASSQDRRDWAEQYF.

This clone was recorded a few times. The CDR3: CAWGPGWATEAFF. The CDR3 region has the DNA TGTGCCTGGGGCCCCGGATGGGCCACTGAAGCTTTCTTT. The rearrangement links TRBV30 to TRBJ1-1; D is ambiguous. With 5 bases removed from V and 4 bases from J, the gap between germline ends came to 14 bases. The CDR3 covers 13 residues. Germline V gives CDR1 GTSNPN, CDR2 SVGIG (reference sequence).

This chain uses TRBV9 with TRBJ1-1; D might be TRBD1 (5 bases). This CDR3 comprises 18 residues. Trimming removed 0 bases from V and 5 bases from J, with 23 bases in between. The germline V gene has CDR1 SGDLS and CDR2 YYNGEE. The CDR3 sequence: CASSVAGSGRYGRTEAFF. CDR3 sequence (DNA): TGTGCCAGCAGCGTAGCTGGGTCAGGGCGGTACGGAAGAACTGAAGCTTTCTTT.

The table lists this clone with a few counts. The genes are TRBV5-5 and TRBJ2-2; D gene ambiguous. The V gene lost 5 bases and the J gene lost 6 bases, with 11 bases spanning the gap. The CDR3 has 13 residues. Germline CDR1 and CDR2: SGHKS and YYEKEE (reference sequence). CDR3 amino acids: CASRRTASGELFF. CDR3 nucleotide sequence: TGTGCCAGCAGGAGAACAGCCTCCGGGGAGCTGTTTTTT. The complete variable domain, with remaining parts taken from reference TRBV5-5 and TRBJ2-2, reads DAGVTQSPTHLIKTRGQQVTLRCSPISGHKSVSWYQQVLGQGPQFIFQYYEKEERGRGNFPDRFSARQFPNYSSELNVNALLLGDSALYLCASRRTASGELFFGEGSRLTVL.

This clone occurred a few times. The CDR3 DNA reads as TGTGCCAGCAGTGAGGCCGGGACAAGCTCCTACAATGAGCAGTTCTTC. Translation gives CASSEAGTSSYNEQFF. The chain is built from TRBV6-1 and TRBJ2-1; a possible D gene is TRBD1 (6 bases). With 3 bases removed from V and 0 bases from J, the gap between germline ends came to 12 bases. The CDR3 length is 16 residues. The V gene's germline CDR1 is MNHNS and CDR2 SASEGT.

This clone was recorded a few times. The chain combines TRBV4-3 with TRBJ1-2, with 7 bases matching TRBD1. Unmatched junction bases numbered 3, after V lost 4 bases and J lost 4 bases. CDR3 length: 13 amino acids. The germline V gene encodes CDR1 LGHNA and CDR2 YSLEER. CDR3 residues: CASSLPGGYGYTF. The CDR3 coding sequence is TGCGCCAGCAGCCTCCCAGGGGGCTATGGCTACACCTTC.

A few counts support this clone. Written as DNA, the CDR3 is TGCAGCGTTGTAGTTGAGAGAGGCTTCTATGGCTACACCTTC. Translating it yields CSVVVERGFYGYTF. The genes are TRBV29-1 and TRBJ1-2; D gene ambiguous. The germline V and J ends were trimmed by 4 bases and 4 bases, with 16 bases remaining between them. CDR1 is SQVTM and CDR2 is ANQGSEA in the germline V gene. This CDR3 has 14 residues. Complete variable domain (other parts from reference TRBV29-1 and TRBJ1-2): SAVISQKPSRDICQRGTSLTIQCQVDSQVTMMFWYRQQPGQSLTLIATANQGSEATYESGFVIDKFPISRPNLTFSTLTVSNMSPEDSSIYLCSVVVERGFYGYTFGSGTRLTVV.

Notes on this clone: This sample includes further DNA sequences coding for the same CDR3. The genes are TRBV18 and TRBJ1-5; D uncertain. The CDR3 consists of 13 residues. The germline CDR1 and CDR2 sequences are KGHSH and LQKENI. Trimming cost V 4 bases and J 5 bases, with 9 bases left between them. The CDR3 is CASSRGRDQPQHF. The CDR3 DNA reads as TGTGCCAGCTCACGAGGCAGAGATCAGCCCCAGCATTTT. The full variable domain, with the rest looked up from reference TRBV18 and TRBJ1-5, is NAGVMQNPRHLVRRRGQEARLRCSPMKGHSHVYWYRQLPEEGLKFMVYLQKENIIDESGMPKERFSAEFPKEGPSILRIQQVVRGDSAAYFCASSRGRDQPQHFGDGTRLSIL.

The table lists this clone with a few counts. DNA of the CDR3: TGCGCCAGCCCAGCGCGAAGCTCCTACGAGCAGTACTTC. Its translation: CASPARSSYEQYF. The chain carries TRBV5-1 and TRBJ2-7, with D hard to call. V was cut by 7 bases and J by 0 bases, with 11 bases left in between. The CDR3 sequence is 13 residues long. CDR1 and CDR2 from the germline V gene are SGHRS and YFSETQ. Supplemented by reference TRBV5-1 and TRBJ2-7, the full variable domain reads KAGVTQTPRYLIKTRGQQVTLSCSPISGHRSVSWYQQTPGQGLQFLFEYFSETQRNKGNFPGRFSGRQFSNSRSEMNVSTLELGDSALYLCASPARSSYEQYFGPGTRLTVT.

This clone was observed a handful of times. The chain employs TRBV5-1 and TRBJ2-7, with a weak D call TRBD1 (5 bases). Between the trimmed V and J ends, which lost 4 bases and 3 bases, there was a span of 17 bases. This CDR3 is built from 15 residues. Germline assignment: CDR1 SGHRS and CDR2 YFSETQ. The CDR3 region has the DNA TGCGCCAGCAGCCCTTGGTCTCGGCAGGGCTACGAGCAGTACTTC. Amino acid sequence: CASSPWSRQGYEQYF.

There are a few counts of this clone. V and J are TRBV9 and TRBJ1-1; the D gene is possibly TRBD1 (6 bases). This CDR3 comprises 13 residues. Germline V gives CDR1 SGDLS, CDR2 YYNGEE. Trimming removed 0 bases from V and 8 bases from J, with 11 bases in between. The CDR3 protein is CASSVEGGGEAFF. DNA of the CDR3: TGTGCCAGCAGCGTAGAGGGGGGGGGAGAAGCTTTCTTT.

CDR3 protein: CASRQAGTGHEQFF. The CDR3 DNA sequence: TGTGCCAGCAGGCAGGCCGGGACAGGGCATGAGCAGTTCTTC. This chain joins TRBV2 and TRBJ2-1; 9 bases fit TRBD1. The germline gives CDR1 SNHLY, CDR2 FYNNEI. This CDR3 contains 14 residues. V dropped 6 bases and J dropped 8; count of bases not matched to a gene: 8.

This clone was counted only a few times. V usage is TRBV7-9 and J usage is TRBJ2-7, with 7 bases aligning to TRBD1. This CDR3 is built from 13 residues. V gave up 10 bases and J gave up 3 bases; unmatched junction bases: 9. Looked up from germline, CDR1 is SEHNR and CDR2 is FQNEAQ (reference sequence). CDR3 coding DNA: TGTGCCACCTCGGGACAGACTCTCTACGAGCAGTACTTC. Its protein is CATSGQTLYEQYF. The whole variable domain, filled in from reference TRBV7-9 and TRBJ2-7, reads DTGVSQNPRHKITKRGQNVTFRCDPISEHNRLYWYRQTLGQGPEFLTYFQNEAQLEKSRLLSDRFSAERPKGSFSTLEIQRTEQGDSAMYLCATSGQTLYEQYFGPGTRLTVT.

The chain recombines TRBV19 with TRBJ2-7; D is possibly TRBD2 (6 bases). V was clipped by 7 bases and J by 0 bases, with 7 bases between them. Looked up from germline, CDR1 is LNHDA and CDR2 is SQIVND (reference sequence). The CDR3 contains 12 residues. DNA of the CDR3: TGTGCCAGTACGGGGGACTCCTACGAGCAGTACTTC. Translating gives CASTGDSYEQYF.

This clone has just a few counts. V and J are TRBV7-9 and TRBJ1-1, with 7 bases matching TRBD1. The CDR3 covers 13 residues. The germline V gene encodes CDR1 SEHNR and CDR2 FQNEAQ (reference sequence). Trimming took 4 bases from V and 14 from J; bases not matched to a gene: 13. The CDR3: CASSSTGGGDRFF. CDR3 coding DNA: TGTGCCAGCAGCTCGACGGGAGGGGGCGATAGGTTCTTT.

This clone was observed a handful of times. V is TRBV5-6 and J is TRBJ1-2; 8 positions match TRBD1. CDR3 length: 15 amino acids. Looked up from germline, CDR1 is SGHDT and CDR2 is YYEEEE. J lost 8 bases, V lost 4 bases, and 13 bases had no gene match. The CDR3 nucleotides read TGTGCCAGCAGCACGTCAGGGGTCAGGGGGCCCGGCTACACCTTC. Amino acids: CASSTSGVRGPGYTF.

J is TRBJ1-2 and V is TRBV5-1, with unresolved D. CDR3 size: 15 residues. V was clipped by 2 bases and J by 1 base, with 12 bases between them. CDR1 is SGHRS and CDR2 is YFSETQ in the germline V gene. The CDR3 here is CASSFGYSGNYGYTF. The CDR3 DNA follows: TGCGCCAGCAGCTTTGGATACAGCGGTAACTATGGCTACACCTTC.

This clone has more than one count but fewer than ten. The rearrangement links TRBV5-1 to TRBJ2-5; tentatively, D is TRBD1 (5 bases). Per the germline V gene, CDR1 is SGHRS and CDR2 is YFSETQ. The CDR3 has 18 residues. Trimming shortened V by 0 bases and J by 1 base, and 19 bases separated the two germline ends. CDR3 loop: CASSLVRTQGPIQETQYF. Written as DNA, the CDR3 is TGCGCCAGCAGCTTGGTCCGGACGCAGGGCCCTATCCAAGAGACCCAGTACTTC.

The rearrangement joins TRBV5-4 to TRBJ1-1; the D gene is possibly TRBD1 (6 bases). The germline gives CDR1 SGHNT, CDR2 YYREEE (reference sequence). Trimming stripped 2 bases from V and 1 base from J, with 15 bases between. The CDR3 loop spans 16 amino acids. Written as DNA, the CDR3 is TGTGCCAGCAGCTTCAACAGGGTGAGGGGGAACACTGAAGCTTTCTTT. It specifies CASSFNRVRGNTEAFF.

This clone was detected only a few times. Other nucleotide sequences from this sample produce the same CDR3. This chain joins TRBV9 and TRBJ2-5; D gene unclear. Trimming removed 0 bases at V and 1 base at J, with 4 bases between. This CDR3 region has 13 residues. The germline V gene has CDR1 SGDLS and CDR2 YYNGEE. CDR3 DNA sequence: TGTGCCAGCAGCGTAGGTCTCCAAGAGACCCAGTACTTC. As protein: CASSVGLQETQYF.

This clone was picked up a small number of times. CDR3 nucleotide sequence: TGTGCCAGCACCGGAGAGACCCAGTACTTC. This gives the protein CASTGETQYF. The rearrangement links TRBV28 to TRBJ2-5; D is unclear. The CDR3 totals 10 residues. Germline CDR1 and CDR2: MDHEN and SYDVKM. V was cut by 7 bases and J by 4 bases, with 4 bases left in between.

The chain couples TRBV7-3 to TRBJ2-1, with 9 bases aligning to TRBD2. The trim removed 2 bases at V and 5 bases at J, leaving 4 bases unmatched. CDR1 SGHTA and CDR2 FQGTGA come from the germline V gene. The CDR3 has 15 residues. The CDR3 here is CASSLEGLANNEQFF. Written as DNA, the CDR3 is TGTGCCAGCAGCTTAGAAGGACTAGCGAACAATGAGCAGTTCTTC.

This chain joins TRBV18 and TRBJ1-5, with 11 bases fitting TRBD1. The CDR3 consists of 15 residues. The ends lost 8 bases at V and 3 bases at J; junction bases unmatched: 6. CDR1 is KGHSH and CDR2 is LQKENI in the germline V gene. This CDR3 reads CASSRDRGFNQPQHF. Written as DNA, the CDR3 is TGTGCCAGCAGCCGGGACAGGGGGTTCAATCAGCCCCAGCATTTT.